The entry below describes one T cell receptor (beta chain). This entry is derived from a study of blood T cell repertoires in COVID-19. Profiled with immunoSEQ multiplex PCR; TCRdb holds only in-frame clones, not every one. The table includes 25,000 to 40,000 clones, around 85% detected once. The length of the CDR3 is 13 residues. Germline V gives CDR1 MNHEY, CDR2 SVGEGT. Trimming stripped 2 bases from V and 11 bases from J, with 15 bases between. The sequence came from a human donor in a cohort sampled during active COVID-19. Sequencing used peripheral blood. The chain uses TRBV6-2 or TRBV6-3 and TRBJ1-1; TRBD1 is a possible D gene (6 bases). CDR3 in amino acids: CASSYIVRGWAFF. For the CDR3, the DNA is TGTGCCAGCAGTTACATCGTCAGGGGATGGGCTTTCTTT.